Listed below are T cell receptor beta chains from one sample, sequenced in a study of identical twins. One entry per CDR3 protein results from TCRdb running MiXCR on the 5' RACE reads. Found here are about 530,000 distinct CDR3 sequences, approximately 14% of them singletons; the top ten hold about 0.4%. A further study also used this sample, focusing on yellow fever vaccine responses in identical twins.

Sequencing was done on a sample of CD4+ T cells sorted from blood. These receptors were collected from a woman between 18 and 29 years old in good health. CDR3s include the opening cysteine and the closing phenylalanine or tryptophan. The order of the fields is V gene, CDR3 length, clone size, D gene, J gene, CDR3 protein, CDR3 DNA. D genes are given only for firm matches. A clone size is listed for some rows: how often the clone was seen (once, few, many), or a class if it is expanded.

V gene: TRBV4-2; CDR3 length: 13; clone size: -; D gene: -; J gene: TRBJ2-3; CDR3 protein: CASSQDYSDTQYF; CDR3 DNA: TGTGCCAGCAGCCAAGATTACTCAGATACGCAGTATTTT
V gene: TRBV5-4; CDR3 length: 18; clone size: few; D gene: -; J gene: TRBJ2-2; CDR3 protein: CASTLGGPGTSGTGELFF; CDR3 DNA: TGTGCCAGCACCTTGGGGGGTCCGGGAACCTCGGGTACCGGGGAGCTGTTTTTT
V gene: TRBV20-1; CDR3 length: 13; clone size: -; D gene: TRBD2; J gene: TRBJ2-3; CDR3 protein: CSARSGGGDTQYF; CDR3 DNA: TGCAGTGCTAGAAGCGGGGGGGGTGATACGCAGTATTTT
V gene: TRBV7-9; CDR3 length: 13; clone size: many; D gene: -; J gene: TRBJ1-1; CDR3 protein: CASSIGILTEAFF; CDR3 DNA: TGTGCCAGCAGCATCGGGATCTTGACTGAAGCTTTCTTT
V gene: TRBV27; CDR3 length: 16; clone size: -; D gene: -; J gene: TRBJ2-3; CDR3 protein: CASSPSGLPSTDTQYF; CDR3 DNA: TGTGCCAGCAGTCCATCGGGACTCCCTAGCACAGATACGCAGTATTTT
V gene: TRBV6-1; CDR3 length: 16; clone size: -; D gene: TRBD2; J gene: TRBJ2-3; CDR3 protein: CASSPTSGGYTDTQYF; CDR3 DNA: TGTGCCAGCAGCCCCACGAGCGGGGGCTACACAGATACGCAGTATTTT
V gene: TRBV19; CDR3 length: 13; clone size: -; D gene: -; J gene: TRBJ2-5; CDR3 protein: CASSGALQETQYF; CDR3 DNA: TGTGCCAGTAGTGGGGCATTACAAGAGACCCAGTACTTC
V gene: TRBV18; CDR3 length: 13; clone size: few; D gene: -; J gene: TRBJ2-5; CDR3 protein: CASSPTGIETQYF; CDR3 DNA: TGTGCCAGCTCACCGACGGGGATCGAGACCCAGTACTTC
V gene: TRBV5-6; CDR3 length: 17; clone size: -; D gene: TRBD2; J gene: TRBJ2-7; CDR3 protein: CASSLGVLVAGPREQYF; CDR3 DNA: TGTGCCAGCAGCTTGGGGGTCCTAGTAGCGGGCCCGCGAGAGCAGTACTTC
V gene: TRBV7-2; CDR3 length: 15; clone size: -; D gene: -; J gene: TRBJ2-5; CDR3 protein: CASSLVWRDGETQYF; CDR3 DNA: TGTGCCAGCAGCTTAGTCTGGCGGGACGGGGAGACCCAGTACTTC
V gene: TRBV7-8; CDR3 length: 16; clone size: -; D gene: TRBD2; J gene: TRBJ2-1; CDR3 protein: CASSFFRAGGSNEQFF; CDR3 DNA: TGTGCCAGCAGCTTTTTCAGAGCGGGAGGTTCCAATGAGCAGTTCTTC
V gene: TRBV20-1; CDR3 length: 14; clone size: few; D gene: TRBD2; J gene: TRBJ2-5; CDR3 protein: CSAVSGGGRETQYF; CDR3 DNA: TGCAGTGCCGTCAGCGGGGGGGGCCGGGAGACCCAGTACTTC
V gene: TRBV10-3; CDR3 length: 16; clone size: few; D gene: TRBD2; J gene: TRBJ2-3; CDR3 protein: CAISRTSGGLTDTQYF; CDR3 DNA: TGTGCCATCAGTAGGACTAGCGGGGGACTCACAGATACGCAGTATTTT
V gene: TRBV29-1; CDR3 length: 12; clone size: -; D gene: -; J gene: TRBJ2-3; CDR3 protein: CSVEPGTDTQYF; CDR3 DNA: TGCAGCGTTGAACCGGGCACAGATACGCAGTATTTT
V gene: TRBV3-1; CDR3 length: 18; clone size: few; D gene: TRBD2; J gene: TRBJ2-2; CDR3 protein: CASSRAGTSGSVTGELFF; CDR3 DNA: TGTGCCAGCAGCCGTGCCGGGACTAGCGGGAGTGTTACCGGGGAGCTGTTTTTT
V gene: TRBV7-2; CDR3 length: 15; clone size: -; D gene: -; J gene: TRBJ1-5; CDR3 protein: CASRITAYSHQPQHF; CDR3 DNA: TGTGCCAGCAGGATTACAGCTTATAGCCATCAGCCCCAGCATTTT
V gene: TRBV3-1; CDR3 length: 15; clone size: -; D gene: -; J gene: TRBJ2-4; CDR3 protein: CASSQGSTSKNIQYF; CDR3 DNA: TGTGCCAGCAGCCAAGGGTCGACAAGCAAAAACATTCAGTACTTC
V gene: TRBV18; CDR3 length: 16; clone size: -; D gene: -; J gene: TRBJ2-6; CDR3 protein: CASSPPGTPGANVLTF; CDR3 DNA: TGTGCCAGCTCACCACCCGGGACACCAGGGGCCAACGTCCTGACTTTC
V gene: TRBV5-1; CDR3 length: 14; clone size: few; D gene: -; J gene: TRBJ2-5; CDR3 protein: CASLLAAFQETQYF; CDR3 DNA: TGCGCCAGTCTCCTGGCGGCCTTCCAAGAGACCCAGTACTTC
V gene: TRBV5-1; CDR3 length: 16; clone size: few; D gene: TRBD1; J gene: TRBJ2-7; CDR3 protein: CASSSTGWIGSYEQYF; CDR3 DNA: TGCGCCAGCAGCTCGACAGGGTGGATTGGTTCCTACGAGCAGTACTTC
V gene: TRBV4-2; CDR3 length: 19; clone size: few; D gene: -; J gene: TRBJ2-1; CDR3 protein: CASSQDGPWGETLYNEQFF; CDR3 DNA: TGTGCCAGCAGCCAAGATGGCCCTTGGGGAGAAACCTTGTACAATGAGCAGTTCTTC
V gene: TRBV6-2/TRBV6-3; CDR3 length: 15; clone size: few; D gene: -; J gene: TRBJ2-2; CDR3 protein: CASTQLRTNTGELFF; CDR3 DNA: TGTGCCAGCACACAGCTGCGAACGAACACCGGGGAGCTGTTTTTT
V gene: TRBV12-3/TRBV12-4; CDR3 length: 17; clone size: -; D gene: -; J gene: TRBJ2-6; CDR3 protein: CASTLGWGNSGANVLTF; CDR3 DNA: TGTGCCAGCACCTTGGGGTGGGGAAACTCTGGGGCCAACGTCCTGACTTTC
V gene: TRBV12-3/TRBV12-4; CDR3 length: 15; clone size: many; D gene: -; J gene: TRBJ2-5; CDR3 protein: CASSGDSNTWETQYF; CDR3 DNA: TGTGCCAGCAGCGGGGACTCGAACACATGGGAGACCCAGTACTTC
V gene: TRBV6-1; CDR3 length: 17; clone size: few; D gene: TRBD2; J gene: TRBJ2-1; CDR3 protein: CASSTPRLAGGNNEQFF; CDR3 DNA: TGTGCCAGCAGTACCCCCCGCCTAGCGGGGGGGAACAATGAGCAGTTCTTC
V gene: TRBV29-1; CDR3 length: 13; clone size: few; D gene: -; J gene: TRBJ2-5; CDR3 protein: CSAITTGKETQYF; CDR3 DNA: TGCAGCGCCATTACCACAGGAAAAGAGACCCAGTACTTC
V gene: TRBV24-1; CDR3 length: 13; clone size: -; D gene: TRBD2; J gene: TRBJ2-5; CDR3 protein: CAPLGGRRQTQYF; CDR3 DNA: TGTGCCCCCCTCGGCGGGAGAAGACAGACCCAGTACTTC
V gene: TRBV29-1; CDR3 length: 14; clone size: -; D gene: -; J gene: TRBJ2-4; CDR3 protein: CSVLDSLRVNIQYF; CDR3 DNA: TGCAGCGTTCTGGACAGTTTGCGGGTAAACATTCAGTACTTC
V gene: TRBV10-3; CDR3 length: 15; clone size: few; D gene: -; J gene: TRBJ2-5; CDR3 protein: CAISERQAYQETQYF; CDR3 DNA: TGTGCCATCAGTGAAAGACAGGCGTACCAAGAGACCCAGTACTTC
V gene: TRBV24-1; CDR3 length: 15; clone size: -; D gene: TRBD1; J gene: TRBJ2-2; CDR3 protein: CATNPGDRNTGELFF; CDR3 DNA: TGTGCCACCAATCCTGGGGACAGGAACACCGGGGAGCTGTTTTTT
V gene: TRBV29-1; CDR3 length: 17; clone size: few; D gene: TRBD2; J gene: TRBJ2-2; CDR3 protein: CSANSPSTGGVSGELFF; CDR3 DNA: TGCAGCGCCAACTCGCCCTCCACGGGAGGTGTAAGCGGGGAGCTGTTTTTT
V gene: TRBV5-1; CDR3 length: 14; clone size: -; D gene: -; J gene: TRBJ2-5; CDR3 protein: CASSPWEPQETQYF; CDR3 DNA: TGCGCCAGCAGCCCGTGGGAGCCTCAAGAGACCCAGTACTTC
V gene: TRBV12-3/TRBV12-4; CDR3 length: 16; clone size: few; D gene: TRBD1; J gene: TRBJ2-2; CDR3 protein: CASSFVPGGYTGELFF; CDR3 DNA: TGTGCCAGCAGTTTCGTCCCAGGGGGCTATACCGGGGAGCTGTTTTTT
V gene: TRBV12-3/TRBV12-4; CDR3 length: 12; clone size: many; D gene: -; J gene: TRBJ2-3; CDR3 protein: CASSFTRDTQYF; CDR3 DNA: TGTGCCAGCAGTTTCACGCGGGATACGCAGTATTTT